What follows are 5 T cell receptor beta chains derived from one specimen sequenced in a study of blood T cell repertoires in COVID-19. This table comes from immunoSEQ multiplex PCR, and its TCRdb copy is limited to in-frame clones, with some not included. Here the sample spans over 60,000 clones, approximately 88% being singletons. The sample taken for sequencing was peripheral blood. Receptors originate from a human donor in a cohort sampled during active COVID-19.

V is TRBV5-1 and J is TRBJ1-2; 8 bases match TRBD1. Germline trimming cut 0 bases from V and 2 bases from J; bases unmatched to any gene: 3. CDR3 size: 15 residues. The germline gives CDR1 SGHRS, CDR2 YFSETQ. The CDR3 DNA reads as TGCGCCAGCAGCTTGGGGCAGGGGGCAAACTATGGCTACACCTTC. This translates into CASSLGQGANYGYTF.

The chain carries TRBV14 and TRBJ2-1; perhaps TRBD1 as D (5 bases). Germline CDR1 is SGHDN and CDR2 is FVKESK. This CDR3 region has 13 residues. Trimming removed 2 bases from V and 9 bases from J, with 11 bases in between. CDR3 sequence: CASSQQGSPEQFF. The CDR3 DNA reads TGTGCCAGCAGCCAACAGGGCTCCCCTGAGCAGTTCTTC.

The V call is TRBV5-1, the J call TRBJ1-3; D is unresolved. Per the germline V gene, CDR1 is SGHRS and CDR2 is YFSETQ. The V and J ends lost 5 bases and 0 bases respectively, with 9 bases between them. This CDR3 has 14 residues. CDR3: CASSGSGSGNTIYF. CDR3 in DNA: TGCGCCAGCAGTGGTTCCGGCTCTGGAAACACCATATATTTT.

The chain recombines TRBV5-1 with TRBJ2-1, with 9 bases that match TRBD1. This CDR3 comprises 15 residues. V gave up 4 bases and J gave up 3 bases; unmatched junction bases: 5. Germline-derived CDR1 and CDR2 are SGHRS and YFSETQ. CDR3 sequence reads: CASSAGTGLYNEQFF. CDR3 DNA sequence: TGCGCCAGCAGCGCGGGGACAGGGCTCTACAATGAGCAGTTCTTC.

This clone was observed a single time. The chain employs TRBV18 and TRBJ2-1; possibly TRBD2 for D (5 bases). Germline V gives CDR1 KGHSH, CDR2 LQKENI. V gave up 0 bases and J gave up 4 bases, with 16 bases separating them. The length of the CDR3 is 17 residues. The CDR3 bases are TGTGCCAGCTCACCACCGGGTGAGCGGCTACTTTACAATGAGCAGTTCTTC. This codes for CASSPPGERLLYNEQFF.